This entry is about one T cell receptor beta chain. The CDR3 runs 13 residues. With 6 bases removed from V and 5 bases from J, the gap between germline ends came to 14 bases. Germline V lookup: CDR1 KGHSH, CDR2 LQKENI. The data originate from a study of blood T cell repertoires in COVID-19. About the research overall: Collection of acute and convalescent COVID-19 samples took place in the United States, Italy and Spain. The cDNA or gDNA used as material had been derived from T cells, B-cell-depleted T cells, or PBMCs.

Source study methods: Reference gene primer amplification yielded estimated nucleated cell counts. The table came from immunoSEQ multiplex PCR; TCRdb's copy has only in-frame clones and leaves some out. V and J calls and clone size are given by that table; D and trimming were obtained from the DNA. In the table there are nearly 350,000 clones, approximately 91% of which are singletons. A Seattle source enrolled patients during active infection and followed them longitudinally. This clonotype was sampled from a woman aged 70-85 years with COVID-19, enrolled during active disease. V is TRBV18 and J is TRBJ2-7; maybe TRBD1 (6 bases). Sequences were obtained from peripheral blood. The CDR3 loop is CASSPDSRNEQYF. For the CDR3, the DNA is TGTGCCAGCTCGCCGGACAGTCGTAACGAGCAGTACTTC.